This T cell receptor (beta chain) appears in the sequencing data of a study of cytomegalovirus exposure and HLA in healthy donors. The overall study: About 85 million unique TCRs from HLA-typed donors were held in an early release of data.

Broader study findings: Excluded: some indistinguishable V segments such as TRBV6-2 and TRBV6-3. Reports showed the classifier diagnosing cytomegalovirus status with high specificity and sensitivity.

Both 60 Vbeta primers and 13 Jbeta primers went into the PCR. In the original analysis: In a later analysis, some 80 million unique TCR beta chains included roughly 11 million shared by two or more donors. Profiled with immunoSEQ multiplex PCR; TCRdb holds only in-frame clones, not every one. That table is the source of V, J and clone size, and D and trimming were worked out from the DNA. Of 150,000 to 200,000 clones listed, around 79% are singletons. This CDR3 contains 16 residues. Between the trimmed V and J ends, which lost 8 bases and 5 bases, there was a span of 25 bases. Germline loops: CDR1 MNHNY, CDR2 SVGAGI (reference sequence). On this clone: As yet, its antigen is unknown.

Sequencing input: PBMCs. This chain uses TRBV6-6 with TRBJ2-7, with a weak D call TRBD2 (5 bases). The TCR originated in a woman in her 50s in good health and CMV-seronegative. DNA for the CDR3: TGTGCCAGCGCTTTGGGTTCAAGCGGACCCGCCAACGAGCAGTACTTC. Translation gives CASALGSSGPANEQYF.